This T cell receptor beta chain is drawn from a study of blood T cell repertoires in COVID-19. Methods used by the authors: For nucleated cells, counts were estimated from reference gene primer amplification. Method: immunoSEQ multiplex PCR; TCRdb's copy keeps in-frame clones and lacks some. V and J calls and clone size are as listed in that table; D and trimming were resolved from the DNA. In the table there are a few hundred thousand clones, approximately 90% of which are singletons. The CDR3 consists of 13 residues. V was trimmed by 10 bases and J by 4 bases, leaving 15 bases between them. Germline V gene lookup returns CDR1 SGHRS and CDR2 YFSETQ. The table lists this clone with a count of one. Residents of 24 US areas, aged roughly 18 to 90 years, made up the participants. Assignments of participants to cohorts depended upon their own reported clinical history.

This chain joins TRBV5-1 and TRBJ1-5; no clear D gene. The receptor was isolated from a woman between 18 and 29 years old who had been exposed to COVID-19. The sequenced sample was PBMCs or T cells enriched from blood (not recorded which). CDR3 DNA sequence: TGCGCCCCAAAGCGCAGAAGTAATCAGCCCCAGCATTTT. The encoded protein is CAPKRRSNQPQHF. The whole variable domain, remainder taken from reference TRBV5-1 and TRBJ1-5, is KAGVTQTPRYLIKTRGQQVTLSCSPISGHRSVSWYQQTPGQGLQFLFEYFSETQRNKGNFPGRFSGRQFSNSRSEMNVSTLELGDSALYLCAPKRRSNQPQHFGDGTRLSIL.